Sequencing of this TCR beta chain was carried out in a study of blood T cell repertoires in COVID-19. Study-level background: Donors in the United States, Italy and Spain gave samples during acute or convalescent COVID-19. T cells, B-cell-depleted T cells, or PBMCs supplied cDNA or gDNA.

Generated by immunoSEQ multiplex PCR, the TCRdb table keeps only in-frame clones and is missing some. The sample carries about 30,000 clones, about 79% recorded once. CDR3 length equals 13 residues. Trimming took off 5 bases at V and 3 bases at J, with 5 bases between the two ends. The chain carries TRBV12-3 or TRBV12-4 and TRBJ2-6; D gene ambiguous. This receptor was obtained from a human donor in a cohort sampled during active COVID-19. The sample comprised peripheral blood. This chain's CDR3 is CASSPYGANVLTF. The CDR3 DNA reads TGTGCCAGCAGTCCTTATGGGGCCAACGTCCTGACTTTC.